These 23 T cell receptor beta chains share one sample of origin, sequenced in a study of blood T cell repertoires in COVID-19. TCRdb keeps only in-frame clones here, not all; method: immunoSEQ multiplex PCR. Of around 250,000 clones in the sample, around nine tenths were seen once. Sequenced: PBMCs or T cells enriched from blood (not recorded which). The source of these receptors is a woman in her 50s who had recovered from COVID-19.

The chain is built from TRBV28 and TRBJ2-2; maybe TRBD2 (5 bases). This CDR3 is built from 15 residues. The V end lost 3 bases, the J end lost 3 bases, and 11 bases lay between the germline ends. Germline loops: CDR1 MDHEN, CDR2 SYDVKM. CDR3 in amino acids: CASSLGDTYTGELFF. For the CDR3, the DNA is TGTGCCAGCAGTTTGGGAGACACCTACACCGGGGAGCTGTTTTTT.

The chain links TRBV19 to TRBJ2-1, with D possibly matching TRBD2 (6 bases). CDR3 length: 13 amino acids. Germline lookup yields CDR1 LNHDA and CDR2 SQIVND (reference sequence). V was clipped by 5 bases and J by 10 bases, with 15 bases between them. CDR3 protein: CASSLAGGDEQFF. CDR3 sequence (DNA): TGTGCCAGTAGTTTAGCTGGCGGGGACGAGCAGTTCTTC.

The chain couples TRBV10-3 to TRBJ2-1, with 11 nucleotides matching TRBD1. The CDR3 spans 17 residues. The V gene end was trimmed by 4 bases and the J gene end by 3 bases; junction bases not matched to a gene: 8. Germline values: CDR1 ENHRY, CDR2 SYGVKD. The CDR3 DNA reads TGTGCCATCAGTGGGAGCCAGGGACAGGGGGGCTACAATGAGCAGTTCTTC. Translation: CAISGSQGQGGYNEQFF.

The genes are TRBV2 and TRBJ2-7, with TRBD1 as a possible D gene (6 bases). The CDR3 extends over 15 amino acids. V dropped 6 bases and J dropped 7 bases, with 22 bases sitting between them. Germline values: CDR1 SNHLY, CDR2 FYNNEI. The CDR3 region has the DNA TGTGCCAGCAGACCCCGTGTGGGGGCGCCGGGGGAGCAGTACTTC. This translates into CASRPRVGAPGEQYF.

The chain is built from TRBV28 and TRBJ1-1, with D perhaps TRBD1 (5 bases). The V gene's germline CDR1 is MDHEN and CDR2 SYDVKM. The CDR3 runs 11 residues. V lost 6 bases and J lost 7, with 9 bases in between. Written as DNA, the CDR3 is TGTGCCAGCAGCCCACAGGTTGAAGCTTTCTTT. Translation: CASSPQVEAFF.

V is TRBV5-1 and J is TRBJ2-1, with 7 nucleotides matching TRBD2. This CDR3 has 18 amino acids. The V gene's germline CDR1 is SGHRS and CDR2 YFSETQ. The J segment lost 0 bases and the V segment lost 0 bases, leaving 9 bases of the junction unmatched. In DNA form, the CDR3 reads TGCGCCAGCAGCTTGGCCGTTTCGCGGGAGAGCTCCTACAATGAGCAGTTCTTC. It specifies CASSLAVSRESSYNEQFF.

CDR3 residues: CASSMAGGSSYNEQFF. In nucleotides, the CDR3 is TGTGCCAGTAGTATGGCCGGCGGGAGCTCCTACAATGAGCAGTTCTTC. The V gene is TRBV19, the J gene TRBJ2-1; 7 positions match TRBD2. V shed 3 bases and J 0 bases; nucleotides not matched to a gene: 5. CDR1 LNHDA and CDR2 SQIVND come from the germline V gene (reference sequence). The CDR3 is 16 residues long.

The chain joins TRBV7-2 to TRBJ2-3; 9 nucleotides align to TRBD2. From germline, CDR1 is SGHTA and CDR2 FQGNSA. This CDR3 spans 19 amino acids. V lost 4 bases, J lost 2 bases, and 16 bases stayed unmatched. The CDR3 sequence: CASSWTGTAGTSSTDTQYF. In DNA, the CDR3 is TGTGCCAGCAGCTGGACCGGGACAGCCGGGACTAGCTCCACAGATACGCAGTATTTT.

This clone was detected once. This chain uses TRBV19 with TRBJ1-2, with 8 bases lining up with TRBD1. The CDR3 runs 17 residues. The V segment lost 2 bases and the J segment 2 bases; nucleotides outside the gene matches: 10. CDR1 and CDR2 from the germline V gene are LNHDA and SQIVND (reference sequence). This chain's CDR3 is CASSITLTRQGNYGYTF. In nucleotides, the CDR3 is TGTGCCAGTAGTATAACCCTCACTCGACAGGGGAACTATGGCTACACCTTC.

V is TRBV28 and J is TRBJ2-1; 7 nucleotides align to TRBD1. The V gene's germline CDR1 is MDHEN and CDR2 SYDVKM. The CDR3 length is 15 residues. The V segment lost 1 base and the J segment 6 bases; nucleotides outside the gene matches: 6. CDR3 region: CASSLLARGTNEQFF. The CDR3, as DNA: TGTGCCAGCAGTTTATTGGCCAGGGGGACCAATGAGCAGTTCTTC. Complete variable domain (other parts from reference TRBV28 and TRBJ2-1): DVKVTQSSRYLVKRTGEKVFLECVQDMDHENMFWYRQDPGLGLRLIYFSYDVKMKEKGDIPEGYSVSREKKERFSLILESASTNQTSMYLCASSLLARGTNEQFFGPGTRLTVL.

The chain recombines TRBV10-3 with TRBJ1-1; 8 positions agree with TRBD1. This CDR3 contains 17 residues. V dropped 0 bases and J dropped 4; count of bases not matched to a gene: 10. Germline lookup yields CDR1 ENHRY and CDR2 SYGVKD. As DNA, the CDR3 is TGTGCCATCAGTGAGTCGATTCCAGGACAGGGATTCACTGAAGCTTTCTTT. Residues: CAISESIPGQGFTEAFF.

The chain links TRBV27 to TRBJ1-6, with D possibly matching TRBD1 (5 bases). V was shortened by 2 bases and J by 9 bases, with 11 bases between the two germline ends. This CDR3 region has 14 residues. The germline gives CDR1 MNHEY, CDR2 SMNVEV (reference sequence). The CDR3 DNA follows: TGTGCCAGCAGTTTACAGGGCAACGGTTCACCCCTCCACTTT. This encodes CASSLQGNGSPLHF.

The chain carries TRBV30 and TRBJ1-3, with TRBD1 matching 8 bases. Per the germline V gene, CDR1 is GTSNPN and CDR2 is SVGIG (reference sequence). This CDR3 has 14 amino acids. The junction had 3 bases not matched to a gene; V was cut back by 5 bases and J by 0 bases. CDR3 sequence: CAWGTGGSGNTIYF. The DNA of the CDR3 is TGTGCCTGGGGGACAGGAGGCTCTGGAAACACCATATATTTT. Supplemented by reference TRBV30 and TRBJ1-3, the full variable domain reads SQTIHQWPATLVQPVGSPLSLECTVEGTSNPNLYWYRQAAGRGLQLLFYSVGIGQISSEVPQNLSASRPQDRQFILSSKKLLLSDSGFYLCAWGTGGSGNTIYFGEGSWLTVV.

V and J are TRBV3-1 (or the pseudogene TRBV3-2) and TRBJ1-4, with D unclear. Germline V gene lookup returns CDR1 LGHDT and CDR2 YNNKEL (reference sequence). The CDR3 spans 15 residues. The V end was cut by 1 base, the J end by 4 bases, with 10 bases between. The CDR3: CASSQVYLNNEKLFF. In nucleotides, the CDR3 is TGTGCCAGCAGCCAAGTTTATCTAAATAATGAAAAACTGTTTTTT.

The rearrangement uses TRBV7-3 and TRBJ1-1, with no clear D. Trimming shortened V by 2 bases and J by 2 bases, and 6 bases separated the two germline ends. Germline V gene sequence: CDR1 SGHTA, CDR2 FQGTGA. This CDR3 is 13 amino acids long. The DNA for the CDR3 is TGTGCCAGCAGCTTATCAGATAACACTGAAGCTTTCTTT. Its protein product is CASSLSDNTEAFF.

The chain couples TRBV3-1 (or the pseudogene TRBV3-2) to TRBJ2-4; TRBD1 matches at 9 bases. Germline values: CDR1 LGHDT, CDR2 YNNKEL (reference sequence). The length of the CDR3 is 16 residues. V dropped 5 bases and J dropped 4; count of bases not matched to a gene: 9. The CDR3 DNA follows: TGTGCCAGCAGCTCCGGGACAGGGACGTGGAAAAACATTCAGTACTTC. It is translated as CASSSGTGTWKNIQYF.

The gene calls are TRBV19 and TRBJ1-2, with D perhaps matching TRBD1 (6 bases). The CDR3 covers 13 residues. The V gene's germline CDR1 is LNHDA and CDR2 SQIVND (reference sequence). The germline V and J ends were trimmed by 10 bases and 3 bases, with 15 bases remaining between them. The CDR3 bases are TGTGCCACCTCGGACAGCAAGTACTATGGCTACACCTTC. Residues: CATSDSKYYGYTF.

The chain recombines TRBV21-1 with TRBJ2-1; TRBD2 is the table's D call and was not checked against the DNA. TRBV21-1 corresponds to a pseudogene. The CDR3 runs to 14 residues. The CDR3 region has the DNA TGTGCCAGCAGCAAAGGCGGAACCTACAATGAGCAGTTCTTC. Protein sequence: CASSKGGTYNEQFF.

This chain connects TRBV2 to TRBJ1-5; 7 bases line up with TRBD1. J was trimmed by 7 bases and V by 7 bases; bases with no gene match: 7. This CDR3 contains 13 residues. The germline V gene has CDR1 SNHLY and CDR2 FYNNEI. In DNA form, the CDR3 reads TGTGCCAGCAACGGACAGGCGGGACAGCCCCAGCATTTT. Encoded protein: CASNGQAGQPQHF.

The CDR3 spells CASSFQADGELFF. CDR3 nucleotide sequence: TGTGCCAGCAGTTTTCAAGCGGACGGGGAGCTGTTTTTT. V is TRBV27 and J is TRBJ2-2; possible D gene TRBD2, 5 bases. This CDR3 comprises 13 residues. Trimming removed 3 bases from V and 7 bases from J, with 9 bases in between. Germline V CDR1 and CDR2: MNHEY, SMNVEV (reference sequence).

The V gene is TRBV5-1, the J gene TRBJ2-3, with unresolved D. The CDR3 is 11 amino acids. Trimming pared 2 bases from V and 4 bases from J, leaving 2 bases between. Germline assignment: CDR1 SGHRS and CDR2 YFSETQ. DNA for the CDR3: TGCGCCAGCAGCTTCGCAGATACGCAGTATTTT. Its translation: CASSFADTQYF.

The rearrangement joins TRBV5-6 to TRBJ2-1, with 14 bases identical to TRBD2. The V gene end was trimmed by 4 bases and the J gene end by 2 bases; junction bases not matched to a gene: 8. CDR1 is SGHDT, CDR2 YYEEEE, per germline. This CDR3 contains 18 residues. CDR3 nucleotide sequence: TGTGCCAGCAGCCCAGGGACTAGCGGGAGAGGCCCCTACAATGAGCAGTTCTTC. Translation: CASSPGTSGRGPYNEQFF.

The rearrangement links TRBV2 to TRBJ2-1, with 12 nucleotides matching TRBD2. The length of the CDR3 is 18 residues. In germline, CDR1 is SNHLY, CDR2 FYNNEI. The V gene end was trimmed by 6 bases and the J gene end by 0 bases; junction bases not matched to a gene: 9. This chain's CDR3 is CASSAGTSGPDSYNEQFF. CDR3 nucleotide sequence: TGTGCCAGCAGCGCGGGGACTAGCGGGCCGGACTCCTACAATGAGCAGTTCTTC.